This TCR beta chain was captured by sequencing in a study of shared clonotypes between healthy human individuals. Study-wide context: Each donor contributed plates that comprised three CD4 naive, three CD4 memory, two CD8 naive and one CD8 memory.

Comments on this clone: What it binds is not known.

CDR1 LGHNA and CDR2 YSLEER come from the germline V gene. The V gene lost 0 bases and the J gene lost 8 bases, with 16 bases spanning the gap. The CDR3 runs to 15 residues. Authors' processing steps: Without quality scores, immunoSEQ junctional reads could not be filtered like full-length reads. The table came from immunoSEQ multiplex PCR; TCRdb's copy has only in-frame clones and leaves some out. The DNA was the basis for D and trimming; V, J and clone size are from that table. The table shows about 2 million clones, with 85% to 95% occurring only once. General study findings and limits: Naive subsets usually exceeded memory subsets in estimated richness. Generation probabilities of non-shared clonotypes were lower (relative to those shared by all four donors).

This chain uses TRBV4-3 with TRBJ1-2, with D unresolved. The sequenced sample consisted of naive CD4+ T cells sorted from blood. Subset reported: CD45RA+ positively selected. The origin of this receptor is a man between 18 and 29 years old in good health. The CDR3 spells CASSQDTAGHMGYTF. The CDR3 bases are TGCGCCAGCAGCCAAGATACGGCAGGTCATATGGGCTACACCTTC.